This T cell receptor (beta chain) was obtained from a study of cytomegalovirus exposure and HLA in healthy donors. The study, taken as a whole, reports: The study designated fewer than 200 TCR beta chains cytomegalovirus-associated.

The study ran its PCR with 60 Vbeta and 13 Jbeta primers. Sequenced by immunoSEQ multiplex PCR; TCRdb stores in-frame clones only, minus some. In the table there are some 110,000 clones, approximately 70% of which are singletons. Of note for this clone: As yet, its antigen is unknown. Within the sample, other DNA sequences also encode this same CDR3.

From germline, CDR1 is ENHRY and CDR2 SYGVKD. This CDR3 spans 11 amino acids. The ends were cut back, 6 bases at V and 5 bases at J, with 7 bases in the middle. The receptor comes from a young man in good health and CMV-seropositive. The chain has TRBV10-3 and TRBJ2-5; weak D call: TRBD2 (5 bases). The sample taken for sequencing was PBMCs. This CDR3 reads CAIRSGETQYF. As DNA, the CDR3 is TGTGCCATCAGGTCGGGGGAGACCCAGTACTTC.